A selection of T cell receptor beta chains follows, all from one sample in a study of monozygotic twins with inflammatory bowel disease. TCRdb reprocessed the 5' RACE reads and reports one entry per CDR3 protein, with no DNA. The sample has around 370,000 distinct CDR3 sequences, and its top ten clones hold roughly 2.6%. Material for sequencing was blood. These receptors were taken from a human donor with ulcerative colitis or Crohn's disease, or a healthy co-twin of an affected twin (not recorded which). The CDR3 runs from the conserved cysteine through the conserved F or W.

v_gene,j_gene,CDR3aa
TRBV28,TRBJ2-1,CASSEGLAGGLAYNEQFF
TRBV23-1,TRBJ2-7,CASSRPQESYEQYF
TRBV6-1,TRBJ2-4,CASSLRVQGAKNIQYF
TRBV7-2,TRBJ2-5,CASSSFRTSGETQYF
TRBV18,TRBJ2-1,CASTQESSYNEQFF
TRBV12-3/TRBV12-4,TRBJ1-2,CASRRRDMDYGYTF
TRBV12-3/TRBV12-4,TRBJ1-5,CASSLGQGRLGGQPQHF
TRBV5-1,TRBJ2-7,CASSRTEAGGQHEQYF
TRBV18,TRBJ2-5,CASSPLNAYQETQYF
TRBV20-1,TRBJ2-5,CSAYTGGAEETQYF
TRBV4-3,TRBJ1-2,CASSHRRRENYGYTF
TRBV20-1,TRBJ1-1,CSASEAGRAFF
TRBV6-5,TRBJ1-6,CASSFSIRGDYNSPLHF
TRBV6-2/TRBV6-3,TRBJ1-3,CASNLPVGDSSGNTIYF
TRBV6-2/TRBV6-3,TRBJ1-2,CASSTGGRTSRGYTF
TRBV20-1,TRBJ2-7,CSAPGTGGVGLYF
TRBV30,TRBJ1-1,CAWDPRQGANTEAFF
TRBV4-1,TRBJ2-1,CASTWTLDFPYNEQFF
TRBV20-1,TRBJ2-5,CSAILQGETQYF
TRBV20-1,TRBJ2-1,CSAPPGQGRLGSGNEQFF
TRBV18,TRBJ2-7,CASSPVGTGVYEQYF
TRBV29-1,TRBJ2-7,CSAGGDYYEQYF
TRBV6-5,TRBJ1-5,CASSYSKGGDQPQHF
TRBV5-1,TRBJ1-1,CASRGPAMNTEAFF
TRBV7-3,TRBJ1-1,CASSALPPGQGTNTEAFF
TRBV11-2,TRBJ2-3,CASSLGQGRSTDTQYF
TRBV3-1,TRBJ2-7,CASSQGRSLAEQYF
TRBV27,TRBJ2-2,CASSPYRGAWGELFF
TRBV18,TRBJ1-2,CASSLPGQGFHGYTF
TRBV20-1,TRBJ1-5,CSAITGTGGNQPQHF
TRBV29-1,TRBJ2-1,CSVDSYNEQFF
TRBV18,TRBJ1-3,CASSREDGNTIYF
TRBV6-5,TRBJ2-2,CASSSRVEGTFRAGELFF
TRBV7-2,TRBJ2-2,CASSPRLDRGFGGELFF
TRBV7-7,TRBJ2-5,CASSLNGGAGETQYF
TRBV28,TRBJ2-1,CASSFPPESSYNEQFF
TRBV10-3,TRBJ1-1,CAMSDSGTGLAEAFF
TRBV7-8,TRBJ1-1,CASSFSENTEVFF
TRBV20-1,TRBJ2-1,CSARDPGLAGAGYEQFF
TRBV7-2,TRBJ2-7,CASSAWSGASEQYF
TRBV30,TRBJ2-1,CAWSGQAGIFYEQFF
TRBV29-1,TRBJ1-2,CSVEDLGTGSGYTF
TRBV12-3/TRBV12-4,TRBJ1-2,CASRGTGINYGYTF
TRBV4-1,TRBJ2-7,CASSQALQGPYEQYF
TRBV27,TRBJ2-7,CASSLRGTEQYF
TRBV2,TRBJ2-5,CASSETGRETQYF
TRBV28,TRBJ2-1,CASSLWGNRFF
TRBV5-1,TRBJ2-7,CASSLGGQGVNEQYF
TRBV4-1,TRBJ1-1,CASSQDLGQGSGAFF
TRBV5-1,TRBJ2-2,CASFDNTGELFF
TRBV28,TRBJ1-3,CASSPGGYKLFSGNTIYF